Listed here are 10 T cell receptor beta chains from one sample, sequenced in a study of T cell repertoires in cytomegalovirus infection. TCRdb recomputed calls from the reads with MiXCR, one row per CDR3 protein. The sample shows some 100,000 distinct CDR3 sequences, about 30% of them seen only once. What these receptors recognize is not known. This specimen consisted of CD8+ T cells from cultured PBMCs, obtained from culture after CMV antigen stimulation. The receptors were gathered from a human donor in good health (CMV status not recorded). Some clones in this sample may be carry-over from other donors' samples.

This chain links TRBV7-9 with TRBJ1-3; the D gene is possibly TRBD1 (5 bases). CDR1 is SEHNR, CDR2 FQNEAQ, per germline (reference sequence). Trimming took off 3 bases at V and 4 bases at J, with 13 bases between the two ends. The CDR3 is made up of 15 amino acids. The CDR3 DNA sequence: TGTGCCAGCAGCTTTAGTCAGGGATGGGGAAACACCATATATTTT. Amino acids: CASSFSQGWGNTIYF.

Only a few counts were recorded for this clonotype. The genes are TRBV12-3 or TRBV12-4 and TRBJ2-2, with TRBD2 matching 11 bases. This CDR3 is built from 20 residues. Losses at the gene ends were 3 bases for V and 7 bases for J; bases not matched to a gene: 19. The CDR3 region has the DNA TGTGCCAGCAGTTTTTATCCCACCCAGGTGACTAGCGGGGATGGCGGGGAGCTGTTTTTT. Protein sequence: CASSFYPTQVTSGDGGELFF.

This clonotype was counted once. V and J are TRBV7-9 and TRBJ2-7; D gene uncertain. Trimming removed 1 base from V and 2 bases from J, with 12 bases in between. CDR3 length equals 15 residues. The germline V gene has CDR1 SEHNR and CDR2 FQNEAQ (reference sequence). The chain's CDR3 is CASSLERSGPYEQYF. The CDR3, as DNA: TGTGCCAGCAGCTTAGAACGGTCTGGCCCCTACGAGCAGTACTTC.

The chain employs TRBV19 and TRBJ2-1, with 7 bases identical to TRBD2. In germline, CDR1 is LNHDA, CDR2 SQIVND (reference sequence). Trimming cost V 1 base and J 0 bases; bases outside gene matches: 6. The CDR3 spans 17 residues. The chain's CDR3 is CASSIVGRGSSYNEQFF. As DNA, the CDR3 is TGTGCCAGTAGTATAGTAGGGCGGGGGAGCTCCTACAATGAGCAGTTCTTC.

This clonotype was found once. V is TRBV7-9 and J is TRBJ2-3; 10 bases align to TRBD2. This CDR3 region has 17 residues. Germline V gives CDR1 SEHNR, CDR2 FQNEAQ (reference sequence). J gave up 2 bases and V 4 bases, and 9 bases lay outside the gene matches. The DNA of the CDR3 is TGTGCCAGCAGCTCCCGACTAGCGGGTCATAACACAGATACGCAGTATTTT. Translation gives CASSSRLAGHNTDTQYF.

This sequence joins TRBV2 and TRBJ2-1, with D possibly being TRBD1 or TRBD2 (5 bases each). This CDR3 has 12 amino acids. Deletions cut 3 bases from V and 12 bases from J, with 12 bases between. Germline V gene lookup returns CDR1 SNHLY and CDR2 FYNNEI. CDR3 amino acids: CASSELPGTQFF. The CDR3 region has the DNA TGTGCCAGCAGTGAGCTACCGGGGACGCAGTTCTTC.

The chain carries TRBV12-3 or TRBV12-4 and TRBJ1-1, with D perhaps matching TRBD1 (5 bases). There are 15 residues in the CDR3. V gave up 2 bases and J gave up 0 bases, with 10 bases separating them. The CDR3 nucleotides are TGTGCCAGCAGTTTATCAGGGCTGATGAACACTGAAGCTTTCTTT. Protein: CASSLSGLMNTEAFF.

This clonotype was counted a few times. The rearrangement uses TRBV18 and TRBJ1-2, with a weak D call TRBD1 (5 bases). Germline CDR1 KGHSH, CDR2 LQKENI. The CDR3 has 16 residues. V was pared by 0 bases and J by 8 bases, with 19 bases between. The chain's CDR3 is CASSPPVYDRGGGYTF. Here the CDR3 DNA reads TGTGCCAGCTCACCACCGGTATATGACCGGGGCGGCGGCTACACCTTC.

The chain employs TRBV2 and TRBJ2-7, with unresolved D. CDR1 SNHLY and CDR2 FYNNEI come from the germline V gene. The CDR3 runs 13 residues. Trimming took 8 bases from V and 7 from J, leaving 18 bases between them. CDR3 nucleotide sequence: TGTGCCAGCGTCTCATTCCCGAGTGAAGAGCAGTACTTC. Its protein is CASVSFPSEEQYF.

This clonotype was observed a handful of times. This chain links TRBV7-6 with TRBJ2-3, with TRBD2 identical over 7 bases. Germline assignment: CDR1 SGHVS and CDR2 FNYEAQ. There are 14 residues in the CDR3. Trimming took 3 bases from V and 4 from J; bases not matched to a gene: 4. CDR3 nucleotides: TGTGCCAGCAGCTTTTATGGGGGGGCAGATACGCAGTATTTT. Translated: CASSFYGGADTQYF.